These 10 T cell receptor beta chains came from one sample sequenced in a study of brain metastases from non-small cell lung cancer. Repertoires were generated with immunoSEQ multiplex PCR, while TCRdb's copy carries only in-frame clones and drops some. The repertoire holds about 2,000 clones, with almost 85% as singletons. Sequencing input: primary lung tumor tissue. These TCRs come from a donor at least 40 years old with non-small cell lung cancer.

By sample share, this clone is large. The chain is built from TRBV2 and TRBJ1-4; no clear D gene. Germline loops: CDR1 SNHLY, CDR2 FYNNEI. Trimming cost V 4 bases and J 5 bases, with 8 bases left between them. The CDR3 spans 13 residues. The CDR3: CASSVVGNEKLFF. CDR3 DNA: TGTGCCAGCAGTGTCGTTGGGAATGAAAAACTGTTTTTT. Variable domain in full (rest from reference TRBV2 and TRBJ1-4): EPEVTQTPSHQVTQMGQEVILRCVPISNHLYFYWYRQILGQKVEFLVSFYNNEISEKSEIFDDQFSVERPDGSNFTLKIRSTKLEDSAMYFCASSVVGNEKLFFGSGTQLSVL.

This clone was observed a single time. A read error is possible here, since a much larger clone lies one base away. Other DNA sequences in the sample encode the same CDR3. The chain employs TRBV24-1 and TRBJ1-5; TRBD1 is a possible D gene (6 bases). CDR3 length: 15 amino acids. Germline V CDR1 and CDR2: KGHDR, SFDVKD. In DNA form, the CDR3 reads TGTGCCACTAGTGATTTGGGGGCAGGGGATCAGCCCCAGCATTTT. This codes for CATSDLGAGDQPQHF.

The CDR3 nucleotides are TGTGGATCGCGGGGGGCCTCCACAGATACGCAGTATTTT. Translation gives CGSRGASTDTQYF. The chain recombines TRBV30 with TRBJ2-3; 8 bases fit TRBD2. CDR1 GTSNPN and CDR2 SVGIG come from the germline V gene (reference sequence). The CDR3 contains 13 residues.

The chain has TRBV29-1 and TRBJ1-1; 7 nucleotides line up with TRBD1. CDR1 and CDR2 (germline): SQVTM, ANQGSEA. The CDR3 is 12 residues long. V shed 6 bases and J 4 bases; nucleotides not matched to a gene: 5. CDR3 protein: CSVVTGSTEAFF. The DNA for the CDR3 is TGCAGCGTGGTGACAGGGTCCACTGAAGCTTTCTTT.

The V gene is TRBV6-1, the J gene TRBJ2-3; D unclear. This CDR3 is built from 11 residues. Germline V gene lookup returns CDR1 MNHNS and CDR2 SASEGT. Deletions cut 1 base from V and 7 bases from J, with 3 bases between. The CDR3 DNA follows: TGTGCCAGCAGTGAAGGGAATACGCAGTATTTT. Protein product: CASSEGNTQYF.

This rearrangement joins TRBV2 to TRBJ2-1; D perhaps matches TRBD2 (6 bases). Per the germline V gene, CDR1 is SNHLY and CDR2 is FYNNEI. CDR3 length: 16 residues. Trimming took off 8 bases at V and 3 bases at J, with 20 bases between the two ends. This CDR3 is CASGGQVVRLYNEQFF. The CDR3 DNA sequence: TGTGCCAGCGGAGGGCAGGTGGTTAGGCTCTACAATGAGCAGTTCTTC. Using reference TRBV2 and TRBJ2-1 for the parts outside the CDR3, the full variable domain is EPEVTQTPSHQVTQMGQEVILRCVPISNHLYFYWYRQILGQKVEFLVSFYNNEISEKSEIFDDQFSVERPDGSNFTLKIRSTKLEDSAMYFCASGGQVVRLYNEQFFGPGTRLTVL.

This chain joins TRBV7-6 and TRBJ2-3; 11 nucleotides agree with TRBD2. The CDR3 is 19 residues long. Unmatched junction bases numbered 9, after V lost 1 base and J lost 0 bases. Germline V gene data show CDR1 as SGHVS and CDR2 as FNYEAQ. CDR3 amino acids: CASSLVGVRTSGSTDTQYF. CDR3 in DNA: TGTGCCAGCAGCTTAGTTGGTGTCAGGACTAGCGGGAGCACAGATACGCAGTATTTT.

The chain is built from TRBV3-1 (or the pseudogene TRBV3-2) and TRBJ1-5; D is ambiguous. CDR3 length: 14 residues. The ends were cut back, 4 bases at V and 7 bases at J, with 14 bases in the middle. Germline values: CDR1 LGHDT, CDR2 YNNKEL (reference sequence). In DNA form, the CDR3 reads TGTGCCAGCAGCCCAGAGGAGGGAGGACAGCCCCAGCATTTT. As protein: CASSPEEGGQPQHF.

This chain joins TRBV12-3 or TRBV12-4 and TRBJ2-3; D remains ambiguous. V dropped 6 bases and J dropped 5 bases, with 12 bases sitting between them. This CDR3 spans 13 amino acids. The DNA for the CDR3 is TGTGCCAGCAGCTTGAGGCCGGGAGATACGCAGTATTTT. Encoded protein: CASSLRPGDTQYF.

As concerns this clone: The DNA is left out, because the CDR3 cannot be placed on it with certainty; the CDR3 is given as TCRdb lists it. The CDR3 loop reads CASSKFGEGASSYNEQFF. This sequence joins TRBV21-1 and TRBJ2-1; no check of the table's D call, TRBD1, against the DNA was made. TRBV21-1 is labeled a pseudogene. The CDR3 extends over 18 residues, inclusive of both ends.